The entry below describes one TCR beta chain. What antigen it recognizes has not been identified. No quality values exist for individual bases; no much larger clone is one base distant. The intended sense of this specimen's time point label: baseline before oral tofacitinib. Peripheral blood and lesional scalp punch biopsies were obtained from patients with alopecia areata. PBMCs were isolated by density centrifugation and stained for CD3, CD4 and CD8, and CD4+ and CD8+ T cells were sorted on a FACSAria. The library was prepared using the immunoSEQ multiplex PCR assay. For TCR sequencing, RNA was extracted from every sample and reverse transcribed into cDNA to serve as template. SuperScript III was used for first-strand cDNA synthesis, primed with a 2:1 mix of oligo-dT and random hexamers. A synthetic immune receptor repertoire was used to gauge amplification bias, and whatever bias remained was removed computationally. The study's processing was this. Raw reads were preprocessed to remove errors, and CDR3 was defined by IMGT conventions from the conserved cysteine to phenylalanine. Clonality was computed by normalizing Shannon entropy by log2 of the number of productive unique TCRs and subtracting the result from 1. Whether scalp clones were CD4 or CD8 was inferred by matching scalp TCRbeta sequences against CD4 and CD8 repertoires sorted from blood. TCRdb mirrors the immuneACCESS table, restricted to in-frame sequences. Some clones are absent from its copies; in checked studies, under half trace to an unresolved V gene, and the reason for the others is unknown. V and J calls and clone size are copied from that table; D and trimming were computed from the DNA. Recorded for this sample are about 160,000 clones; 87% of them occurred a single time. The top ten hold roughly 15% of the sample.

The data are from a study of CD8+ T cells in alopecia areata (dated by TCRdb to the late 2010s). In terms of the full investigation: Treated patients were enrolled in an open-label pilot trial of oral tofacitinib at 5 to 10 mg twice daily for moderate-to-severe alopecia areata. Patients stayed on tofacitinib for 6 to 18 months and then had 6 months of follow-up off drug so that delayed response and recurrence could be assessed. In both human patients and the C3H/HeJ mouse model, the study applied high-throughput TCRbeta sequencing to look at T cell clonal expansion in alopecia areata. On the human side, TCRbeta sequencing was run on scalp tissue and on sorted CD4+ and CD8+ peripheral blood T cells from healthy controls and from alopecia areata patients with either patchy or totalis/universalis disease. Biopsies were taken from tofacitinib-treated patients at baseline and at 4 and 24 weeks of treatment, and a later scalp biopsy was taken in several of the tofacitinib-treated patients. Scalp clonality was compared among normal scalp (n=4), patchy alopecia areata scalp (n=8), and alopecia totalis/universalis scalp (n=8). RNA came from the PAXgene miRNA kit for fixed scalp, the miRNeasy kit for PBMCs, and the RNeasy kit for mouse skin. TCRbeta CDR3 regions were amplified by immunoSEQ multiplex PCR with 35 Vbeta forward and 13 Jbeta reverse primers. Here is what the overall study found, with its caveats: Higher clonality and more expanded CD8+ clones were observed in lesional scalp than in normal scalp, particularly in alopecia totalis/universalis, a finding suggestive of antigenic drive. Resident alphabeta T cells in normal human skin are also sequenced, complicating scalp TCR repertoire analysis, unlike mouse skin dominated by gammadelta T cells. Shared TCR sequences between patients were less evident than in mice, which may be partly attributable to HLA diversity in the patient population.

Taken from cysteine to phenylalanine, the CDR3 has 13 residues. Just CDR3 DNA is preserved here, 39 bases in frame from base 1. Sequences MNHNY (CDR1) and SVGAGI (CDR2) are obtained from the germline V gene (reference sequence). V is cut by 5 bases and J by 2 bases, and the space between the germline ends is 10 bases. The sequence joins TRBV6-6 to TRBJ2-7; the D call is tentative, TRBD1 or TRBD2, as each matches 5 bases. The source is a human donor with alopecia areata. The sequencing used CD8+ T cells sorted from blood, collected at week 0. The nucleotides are TGTGCCAGCAGTGTCCGGGACGCCTACGAGCAGTACTTC. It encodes CASSVRDAYEQYF.